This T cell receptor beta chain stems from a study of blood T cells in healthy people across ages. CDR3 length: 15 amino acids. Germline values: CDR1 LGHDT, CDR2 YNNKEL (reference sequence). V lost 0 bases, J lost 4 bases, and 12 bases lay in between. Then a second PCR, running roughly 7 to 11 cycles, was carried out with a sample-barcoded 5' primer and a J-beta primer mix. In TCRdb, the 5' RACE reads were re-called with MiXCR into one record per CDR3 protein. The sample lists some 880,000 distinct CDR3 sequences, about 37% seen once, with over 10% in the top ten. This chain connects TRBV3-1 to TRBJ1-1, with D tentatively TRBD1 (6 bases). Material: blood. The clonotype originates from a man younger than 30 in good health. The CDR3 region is CASSQERGGRTEAFF. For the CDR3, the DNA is TGTGCCAGCAGCCAAGAGCGTGGGGGGCGCACTGAAGCTTTCTTT.